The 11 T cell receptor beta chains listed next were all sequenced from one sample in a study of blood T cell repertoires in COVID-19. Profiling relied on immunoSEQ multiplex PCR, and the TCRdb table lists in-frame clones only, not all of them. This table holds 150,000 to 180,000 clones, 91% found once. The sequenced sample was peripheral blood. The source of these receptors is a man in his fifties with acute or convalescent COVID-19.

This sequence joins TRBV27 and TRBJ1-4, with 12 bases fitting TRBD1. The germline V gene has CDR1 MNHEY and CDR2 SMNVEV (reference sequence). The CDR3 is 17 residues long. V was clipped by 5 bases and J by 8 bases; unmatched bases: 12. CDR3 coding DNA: TGTGCCAGCAGTCCCGGGACAGGGGGCGATTTTTACGAAAAACTGTTTTTT. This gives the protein CASSPGTGGDFYEKLFF.

CDR3 DNA: TGTGCCAGCAGTCCCCGGCGGGCGCAGCCCCAGCATTTT. Its protein product is CASSPRRAQPQHF. This sequence joins TRBV6-6 and TRBJ1-5; D gene unclear. V shed 5 bases and J shed 7 bases, with 12 bases lying between them. CDR1 and CDR2 from the germline V gene are MNHNY and SVGAGI (reference sequence). The CDR3 has 13 amino acids.

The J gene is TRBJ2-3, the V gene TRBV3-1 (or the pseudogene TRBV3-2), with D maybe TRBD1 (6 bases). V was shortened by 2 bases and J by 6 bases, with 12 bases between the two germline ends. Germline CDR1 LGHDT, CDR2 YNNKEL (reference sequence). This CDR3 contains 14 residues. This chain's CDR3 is CASSQRQGRDTQYF. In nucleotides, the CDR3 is TGTGCCAGCAGCCAACGGCAGGGGCGGGATACGCAGTATTTT.

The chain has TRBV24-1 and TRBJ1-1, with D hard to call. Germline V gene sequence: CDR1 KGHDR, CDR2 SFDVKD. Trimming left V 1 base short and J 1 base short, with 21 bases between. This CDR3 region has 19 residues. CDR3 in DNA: TGTGCCACCAGTGATTTCCCCTCGTGGGCACGTCGACCGAACACTGAAGCTTTCTTT. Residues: CATSDFPSWARRPNTEAFF.

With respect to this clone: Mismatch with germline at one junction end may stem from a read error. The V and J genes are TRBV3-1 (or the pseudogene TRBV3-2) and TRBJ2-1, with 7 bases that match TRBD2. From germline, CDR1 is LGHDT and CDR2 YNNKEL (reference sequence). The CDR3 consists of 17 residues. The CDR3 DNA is TGTGCCAGCAGCGAAGAGGGAGGGGCGATTTGGTACAATGAGCAGTTCTTC. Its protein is CASSEEGGAIWYNEQFF.

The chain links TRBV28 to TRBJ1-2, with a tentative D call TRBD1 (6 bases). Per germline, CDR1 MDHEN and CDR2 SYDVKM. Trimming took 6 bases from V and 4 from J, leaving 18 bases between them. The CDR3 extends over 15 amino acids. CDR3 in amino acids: CASSPPPRQVYGYTF. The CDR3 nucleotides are TGTGCCAGCAGCCCGCCCCCCCGACAGGTCTATGGCTACACCTTC.

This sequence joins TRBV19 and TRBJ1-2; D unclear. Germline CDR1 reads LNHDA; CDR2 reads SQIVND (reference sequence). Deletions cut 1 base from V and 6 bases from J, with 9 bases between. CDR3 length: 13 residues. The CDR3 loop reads CASSIGPGDGYTF. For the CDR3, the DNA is TGTGCCAGTAGTATAGGGCCCGGGGATGGCTACACCTTC.

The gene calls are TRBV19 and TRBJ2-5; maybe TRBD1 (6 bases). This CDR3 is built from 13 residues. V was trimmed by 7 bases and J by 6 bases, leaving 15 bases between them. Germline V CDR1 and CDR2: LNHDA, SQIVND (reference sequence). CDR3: CASTTGIGQTQYF. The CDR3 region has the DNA TGTGCCAGTACCACAGGGATAGGGCAGACCCAGTACTTC. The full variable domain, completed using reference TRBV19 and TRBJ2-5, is DGGITQSPKYLFRKEGQNVTLSCEQNLNHDAMYWYRQDPGQGLRLIYYSQIVNDFQKGDIAEGYSVSREKKESFPLTVTSAQKNPTAFYLCASTTGIGQTQYFGPGTRLLVL.

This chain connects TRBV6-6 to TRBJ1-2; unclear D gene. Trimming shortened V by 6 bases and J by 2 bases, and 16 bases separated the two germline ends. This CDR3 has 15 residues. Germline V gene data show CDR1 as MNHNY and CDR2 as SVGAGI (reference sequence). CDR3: CASSGNSLVNYGYTF. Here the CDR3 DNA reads TGTGCCAGCAGCGGAAACAGCCTCGTGAACTATGGCTACACCTTC.

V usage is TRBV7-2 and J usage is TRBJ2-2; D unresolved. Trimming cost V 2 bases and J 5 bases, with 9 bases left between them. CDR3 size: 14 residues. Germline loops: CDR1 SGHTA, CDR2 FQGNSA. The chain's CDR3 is CASSLRLATGELFF. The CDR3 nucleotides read TGTGCCAGCAGCTTACGACTTGCTACCGGGGAGCTGTTTTTT.

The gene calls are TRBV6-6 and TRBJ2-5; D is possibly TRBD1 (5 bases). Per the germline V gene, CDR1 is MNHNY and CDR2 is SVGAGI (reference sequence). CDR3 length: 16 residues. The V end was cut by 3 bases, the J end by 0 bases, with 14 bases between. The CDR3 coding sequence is TGTGCCAGCAGTTATTCTGGGGCACCGAACCAAGAGACCCAGTACTTC. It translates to CASSYSGAPNQETQYF.